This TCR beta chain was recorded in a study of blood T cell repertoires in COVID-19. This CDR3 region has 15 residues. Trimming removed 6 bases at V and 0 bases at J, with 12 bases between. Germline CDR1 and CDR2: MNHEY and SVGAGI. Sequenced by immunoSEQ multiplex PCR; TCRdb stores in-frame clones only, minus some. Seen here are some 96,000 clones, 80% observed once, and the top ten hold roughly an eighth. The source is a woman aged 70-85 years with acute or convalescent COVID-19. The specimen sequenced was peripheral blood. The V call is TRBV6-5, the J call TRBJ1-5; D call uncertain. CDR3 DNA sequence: TGTGCCAGCAGGACTACAAGAGATAGCAATCAGCCCCAGCATTTT. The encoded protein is CASRTTRDSNQPQHF.